This T cell receptor (beta chain) was identified in a study of shared clonotypes between healthy human individuals. Study details: Every donor yielded three CD4 naive, three CD4 memory, two CD8 naive and one CD8 memory plate.

Naive CD8 isolation took CD45RO-negative cells positively selected for CCR7 and excluded terminally differentiated effector memory CD45RA+ cells. Free of recent acute infections or vaccinations, the donors were healthy HIV-negative adults. Overall study results and limits: Owing to a small donor count, the genetic and exposure-history diversity represented was limited. Donor clonotype sharing was expected to depend on sequencing depth.

Data came from immunoSEQ multiplex PCR; TCRdb stores just in-frame clones and leaves some out. The sample contains about 820,000 clones, around 92% of which appear only once. A word on this clone: Its antigen remains unknown.

The specimen sequenced was naive CD8+ T cells sorted from blood. The TCR originated in a man aged 25 to 45 in good health.

The CDR3 loop reads CASSLRGPGQPQHF. As DNA, the CDR3 is TGTGCCAGCAGTTTAAGAGGGCCCGGTCAGCCCCAGCATTTT. The chain joins TRBV27 to TRBJ1-5, with D unresolved. CDR1 is MNHEY, CDR2 SMNVEV, per germline (reference sequence). This CDR3 contains 14 residues. V lost 2 bases and J 6 bases, leaving 11 bases between the germline ends.